This entry describes one TCR beta chain. This clonotype was counted at least ten times. Its antigen remains undetermined. No much larger clonotype is one base removed from it; base qualities were not supplied. All donors were healthy Caucasians. The twin cohort comprised three pairs of female monozygotic twins, all aged roughly 18 to 29 years. Peripheral blood mononuclear cells were the source from which RNA for the TCR libraries was isolated. This sample was included in a study of identical twins (dated by TCRdb to about 2016). Regarding the complete study: To test whether fetal clonotypes persist, the study used deep sequencing on TCR alpha and beta repertoires from monozygotic twins, unrelated adults of various ages, and cord blood. To rule out contamination, replicate twin experiments were performed at different times with different library preparation protocols.

The library came from 5' RACE. The instrument given in TCRdb is Illumina HiSeq 2000. Template switching added a universal primer binding site, and the final cDNA carried a unique molecular identifier that allowed TCR cDNA molecules to be counted accurately. First-strand cDNA for TCR alpha and beta chains was synthesized from specific primers in the conserved constant-segment region. To control for contamination, each cDNA library was double barcoded with a SMART-Mk sample barcode plus Illumina barcodes. TruSeq adapter sequences, together with Illumina sample barcodes, were added in two successive PCR steps. TCR alpha and beta cDNA libraries were sequenced on the Illumina HiSeq platform with custom primers. Under the source paper's analysis protocol: Raw reads were processed with MiGEC to extract unique molecular identifiers, and MiXCR was used to determine CDR3 positions. Recombination models were inferred per individual with the repgenHMM and IGoR tools using an EM algorithm. The analysis of shared clonotypes was done with the tcR package in R, with sharing normalized by the product of cloneset sizes. To study raw recombination without the effects of thymic and clonal selection, out-of-frame nonproductive sequences were analyzed. Using fastp at Q25 and MiXCR, TCRdb reprocessed the public reads and kept productive beta chains. Entries that share a CDR3 protein sequence are merged under the most common genes and DNA. These V and J calls are TCRdb output, not the study's own analysis. This sample holds a few hundred thousand distinct CDR3 sequences; nearly 10% were observed only once. The top ten constitute roughly 3% of the sample.

Broader findings and caveats from the paper: Zero-insertion analyses could be partly confounded by invariant T cells such as MAIT and iNKT, although diverse VJ usage argued against such confounding for most clonotypes. Compared with coincidental sharing between unrelated individuals, out-of-frame TCR alpha sequences shared between twins showed an excess of sequences with low generation probability. Because the same donors could not be followed over many years, conclusions were based on cross-sectional statistical analysis. Recombination models systematically underestimated out-of-frame TCR alpha sharing in monozygotic twins but agreed with sharing between unrelated individuals. Abundant cord blood beta clonotypes carried fewer insertions; young adult naive repertoires showed a weaker similar trend, while memory repertoires showed none. A weaker excess of twin sharing was found in beta out-of-frame sequences because the signal-to-noise ratio was lowered by fewer shared sequences.

The germline V gene supplies CDR1 SQVTM and CDR2 ANQGSEA. Unmatched junction bases come to 10, with V trimmed by 0 bases and J by 4 bases. Including the terminal cysteine and phenylalanine, the CDR3 comprises 17 residues. Left in the record is the CDR3 DNA by itself, 51 bases read in frame from the first base. This same sample was also part of a study on yellow fever vaccine responses in identical twins. The second investigation adds: The authors reported that the T cell response to vaccination in identical twins appeared partly convergent and partly personalized. In the study, vaccine-responding T cell clones were precisely tracked in identical twins.

The rearrangement combines TRBV29-1 with TRBJ2-7; the junction holds 12 bases that match TRBD1. Sequencing was performed on PBMCs. The receptor was isolated from a woman aged 18-30 years in good health. The CDR3 sequence is CSVEDLVGTGGGYEQYF. In nucleotide form, the sequence is TGCAGCGTTGAAGATTTAGTCGGGACAGGGGGCGGTTACGAGCAGTACTTC.